This TCR beta chain was captured in a study of shared clonotypes between healthy human individuals (TCRdb year 2020). Regarding the study in general: The cohort included three men and two women between 18 and 49 years of age. Per donor, leukapheresis produced somewhere between about 0.9 and 9 billion PBMCs. To increase sequencing depth and limit assay-specific biases, TCR repertoire library preparation and sequencing were carried out by different laboratories using diverse techniques. For each donor, CD4 naive and CD4 memory were each run on three plates, CD8 naive on two plates, and CD8 memory on one plate. To estimate repertoire size and how much clonotype sharing occurs between individuals, the study deeply sequenced the blood TCR repertoires of five healthy adults. What the work shows at the level of the full study, not this receptor alone: Estimated clonotype richness was generally larger for naive than for memory subsets. Higher generation probabilities were observed for clonotypes shared by all four sorted-subset donors than for non-shared clonotypes. When a handful of donors were compared, the shared fraction of clonotypes was 5% to 6.5% for naive CD4, about 4% for naive CD8, more than 2% for memory CD4, and approximately 0.4% for memory CD8. Because the study included a small number of donors, the genetic and exposure-history diversity represented was limited. Rarefaction of sorted-subset datasets indicated incomplete sequencing despite the large sequencing depth. Pairwise subsampling indicated that sequencing depth was expected to affect the degree of clonotype sharing among donors. Sampling was restricted to blood, and TCR repertoires in tissues likely differ from the TCR repertoires found in blood.

Healthy HIV-negative adults with no recently reported acute infections or vaccinations were included as donors. Every donor was a Caucasian adult living in Nashville, Tennessee, USA. CD4+ T cells were enriched through magnetic negative selection, after which naive cells were positively selected on CD45RA and the remaining negative fraction served as the memory subset. Blood was obtained by leukapheresis, after which PBMCs were separated by Ficoll-Histopaque density gradient centrifugation and cryopreserved in liquid nitrogen vapor phase. Analytical flow cytometry was used to check the purity and quantity of each magnetically sorted T cell population. Genomic DNA was isolated from every sorted fraction and measured by UV absorbance on a Nanodrop 2000c. With regard to this clone: Its binding antigen is unknown. No quality values exist for individual bases; no much larger clone is one base distant.

TCR CDR3 regions were amplified from genomic DNA by multiplex PCR using the deep immunoSEQ assay. Extracted genomic DNA from each cell subset was distributed evenly across all wells of several immunoSEQ 96-well plates, and each plate was treated as a replicate. For sorted subsets, approximately 200 ng of genomic DNA, equivalent to around 31,000 T cell genomes, went into each replicate PCR. Purified libraries were quantified with a Qubit 3.0 fluorometer, sized on a Bioanalyzer 2100, and re-quantified with the KAPA Library Quantification kit. Every immunoSEQ 96-well plate was sequenced on a separate single-read 150-cycle Illumina NextSeq 550 flow cell. As for the original processing: Because the immunoSEQ output held only junctional sequences and lacked quality scores, the filtering could not match the filtering applied to full-length reads. To assign V/J genes and CDR3, sequences were annotated using PyIR, a Python wrapper for IgBLAST v1.9, with IMGT germline references. Reads were removed for weak V/J assignments (E-value above 1e-6), missing CDR3, stop codons, out-of-frame junctions, or ambiguous translated residues. V3J clonotypes were defined by identical inferred V gene, J gene, and CDR3 amino acid sequence. The percentage overlap between two repertoires was calculated by dividing the number of shared unique clonotypes by the size of the smaller repertoire. Repertoire richness was assessed with RTK rarefaction, the Chao1 estimator, and Recon v2.1 estimates of unobserved clonotypes. For all TCRbeta clonotypes obtained by the gDNA method from several donors, generation probabilities were computed with OLGA. What TCRdb holds here is the immuneACCESS table cut down to in-frame rearrangements. Part of the clones is not present; checked against another copy, under half of the missing clones reflect an unresolved V gene, and the others are unexplained. That table gives V, J and clone size, and the DNA gave D and trimming. The sample yields over a million clones; 95% to 97% were counted once. The ten most abundant clones make up approximately 1.1% of the sample.

The junction carries 7 bases between V and J, which are trimmed by 7 bases and 1 base respectively. For CDR1 and CDR2, the germline V gene lists SGHAT and FQNNGV. The CDR3, cysteine through phenylalanine, is 12 amino acids long. Left in the record is the CDR3 DNA by itself, 36 bases read in frame from the first base. The sample comprised naive CD4+ T cells sorted from blood. The sample's cell subset or site label is to be understood as: CD45RA+ positively selected. The TCR originated in a man aged 25 to 45 in good health. This chain is built from TRBV11-2 and TRBJ1-1; the best D guess is TRBD1, with 5 bases matching. The bases are TGTGCCAGCACCGACAGGAACACTGAAGCTTTCTTT. Its coded protein is CASTDRNTEAFF.